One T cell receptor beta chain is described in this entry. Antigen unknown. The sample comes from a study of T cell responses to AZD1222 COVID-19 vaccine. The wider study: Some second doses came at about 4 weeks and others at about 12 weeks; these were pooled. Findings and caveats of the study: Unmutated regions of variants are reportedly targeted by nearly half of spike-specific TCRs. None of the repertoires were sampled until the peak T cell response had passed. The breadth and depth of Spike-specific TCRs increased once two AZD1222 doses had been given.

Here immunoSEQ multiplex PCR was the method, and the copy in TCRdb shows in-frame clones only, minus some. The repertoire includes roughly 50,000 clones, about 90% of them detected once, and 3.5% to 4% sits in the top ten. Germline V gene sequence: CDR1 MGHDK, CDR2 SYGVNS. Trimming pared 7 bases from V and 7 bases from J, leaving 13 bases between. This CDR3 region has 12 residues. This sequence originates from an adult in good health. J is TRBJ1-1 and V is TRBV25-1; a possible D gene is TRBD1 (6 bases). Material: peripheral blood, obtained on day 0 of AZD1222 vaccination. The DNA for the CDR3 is TGTGCCAGCACCCGGGACACCCGTGAAGCTTTCTTT. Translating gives CASTRDTREAFF.